This TCR beta chain is drawn from a study of tumour-infiltrating T cells in Burkitt lymphoma. Clones were read by immunoSEQ multiplex PCR, and TCRdb kept only the in-frame ones, dropping some. Of over a thousand clones listed, approximately 12% are singletons. Deletions cut 5 bases from V and 9 bases from J, with 19 bases between. The germline gives CDR1 SGHTA, CDR2 FQGNSA. This CDR3 has 14 amino acids. The TCR sequence derives from a human donor with Burkitt lymphoma. Specimen: tumor tissue. The chain couples TRBV7-2 to TRBJ1-1; D is ambiguous. In nucleotides, the CDR3 is TGTGCCAGCAGCCCCACGTCCCGGGTGCTGAAAGCTTTCTTT. This sequence encodes CASSPTSRVLKAFF.